The 9 T cell receptor beta chains listed next were all sequenced from one sample in a study of blood T cell repertoires in COVID-19. TCRdb keeps only in-frame clones here, not all; method: immunoSEQ multiplex PCR. The sample comprises hundreds of thousands of clones, roughly 85% of which are singletons, and 1.4% rests with the top ten. Source material: peripheral blood. The source of these receptors is a woman in her twenties or thirties with active or convalescent COVID-19.

This chain connects TRBV6-5 to TRBJ1-1, with D tentatively TRBD1 (6 bases). The CDR3 contains 14 residues. CDR1 MNHEY and CDR2 SVGAGI come from the germline V gene. The germline V and J ends were trimmed by 7 bases and 2 bases, with 14 bases remaining between them. CDR3 protein: CASNQDRSNTEAFF. DNA of the CDR3: TGTGCCAGCAACCAAGACAGGAGCAACACTGAAGCTTTCTTT.

V and J are TRBV6-5 and TRBJ1-2, with 8 bases aligning to TRBD1. V was pared by 7 bases and J by 6 bases, with 7 bases of the junction left unmatched. Germline V lookup: CDR1 MNHEY, CDR2 SVGAGI. The CDR3 is 13 residues long. The CDR3 DNA is TGTGCCAGCACTCCGGACAGGGAGAATGGCTACACCTTC. As protein: CASTPDRENGYTF.

The chain uses TRBV5-5 and TRBJ2-6; TRBD2 might be the D (6 bases). Germline V gives CDR1 SGHKS, CDR2 YYEKEE (reference sequence). The CDR3 extends over 19 amino acids. The germline V and J ends were trimmed by 0 bases and 0 bases, with 16 bases remaining between them. CDR3: CASSLVGDLWSSGANVLTF. CDR3 nucleotide sequence: TGTGCCAGCAGCTTGGTGGGGGACTTATGGAGCTCTGGGGCCAACGTCCTGACTTTC.

The V gene is TRBV11-2, the J gene TRBJ2-3; possibly TRBD2 for D (6 bases). The CDR3 sequence is 15 residues long. Trimming shortened V by 7 bases and J by 3 bases, and 17 bases separated the two germline ends. Per the germline V gene, CDR1 is SGHAT and CDR2 is FQNNGV. For the CDR3, the DNA is TGTGCCAGCACGATAAGCGGGTTCCAGACAGATACGCAGTATTTT. This codes for CASTISGFQTDTQYF.

The V and J genes are TRBV28 and TRBJ1-1; D is possibly TRBD1 (6 bases). Germline CDR1 and CDR2: MDHEN and SYDVKM. V was shortened by 4 bases and J by 5 bases, with 14 bases between the two germline ends. The CDR3 sequence is 14 residues long. CDR3 nucleotides: TGTGCCAGCAGTTCCAGGGCGAGGGGGACTGAAGCTTTCTTT. Translated, it gives CASSSRARGTEAFF.

V and J are TRBV5-1 and TRBJ2-7, with TRBD2 matching over 10 bases. With V trimmed by 6 bases and J by 1 base, 7 bases remained unmatched. CDR3 length: 15 amino acids. Germline V gene lookup returns CDR1 SGHRS and CDR2 YFSETQ. CDR3 region: CASTSGSFTSYEQYF. CDR3 coding DNA: TGCGCCAGCACTAGCGGGAGCTTTACATCCTACGAGCAGTACTTC.

This clone was seen a few times. The chain has TRBV3-1 (or the pseudogene TRBV3-2) and TRBJ2-1, with TRBD2 as a possible D gene (6 bases). The CDR3 extends over 14 amino acids. Germline V CDR1 and CDR2: LGHDT, YNNKEL (reference sequence). The V and J ends lost 3 bases and 3 bases respectively, with 9 bases between them. The CDR3: CASSQEGGYNEQFF. As DNA, the CDR3 is TGTGCCAGCAGCCAGGAGGGTGGCTACAATGAGCAGTTCTTC.

The CDR3 sequence: CASSPGTGGVSEKLFF. In DNA, the CDR3 is TGTGCCAGCAGCCCAGGGACAGGGGGCGTCTCTGAAAAACTGTTTTTT. The chain joins TRBV5-5 to TRBJ1-4; 12 nucleotides line up with TRBD1. Per germline, CDR1 SGHKS and CDR2 YYEKEE (reference sequence). The CDR3 has 16 residues. J lost 7 bases, V lost 4 bases, and 8 bases had no gene match. The full variable domain, completed using reference TRBV5-5 and TRBJ1-4, is DAGVTQSPTHLIKTRGQQVTLRCSPISGHKSVSWYQQVLGQGPQFIFQYYEKEERGRGNFPDRFSARQFPNYSSELNVNALLLGDSALYLCASSPGTGGVSEKLFFGSGTQLSVL.

The V gene is TRBV5-1, the J gene TRBJ2-6, with 9 bases that match TRBD1. Germline lookup yields CDR1 SGHRS and CDR2 YFSETQ. The CDR3 runs to 18 residues. V shed 2 bases, J shed 0 bases, and the junction held 6 bases outside the gene matches. The CDR3 sequence: CASSLLPGQGSGANVLTF. DNA for the CDR3: TGCGCCAGCAGCTTACTACCGGGACAGGGCTCTGGGGCCAACGTCCTGACTTTC.